This T cell receptor beta chain was sequenced in a study of PD-L1 blockade in urothelial cancer. Study as a whole: Analysis of blood occurred 3 weeks (second dose) and 6 weeks after treatment start. A median approximately 150,000 T cells were found in blood samples.

Sequencing was performed with immunoSEQ multiplex PCR; in TCRdb, only in-frame clones are kept and a portion is missing. The sample lists roughly 120,000 clones; approximately 84% were seen once. The time point denotes: pretreatment peripheral blood. Each patient presented with locally advanced or metastatic urothelial carcinoma. CDR1 and CDR2 (germline): MNHNY, SVGAGI (reference sequence). V lost 4 bases and J lost 7, with 16 bases in between. The CDR3 is made up of 14 amino acids. The sequenced sample was PBMCs, obtained around atezolizumab (anti-PD-L1) treatment. The chain employs TRBV6-6 and TRBJ2-5, with a tentative D call TRBD1 (7 bases). This sequence originates from a middle-aged man with urothelial cancer. The CDR3 DNA follows: TGTGCCAGCAGTTCGGCAGGGGGGAAGTGGACCCAGTACTTC. This sequence encodes CASSSAGGKWTQYF.